Listed below are T cell receptor beta chains from one sample, sequenced in a study of blood T cell repertoires in COVID-19. TCRdb's copy holds only in-frame clones and misses some; the assay was immunoSEQ multiplex PCR. The sample lists tens of thousands of clones, approximately 79% occurring once. Sequencing was done on a sample of peripheral blood. The receptors originated from a man between 65 and 85 years old with COVID-19, enrolled during active disease. The CDR3 runs from the conserved cysteine through the conserved F or W. The order of the fields is CDR3 DNA, CDR3 protein, clone size, V gene, J gene, D gene. D genes are given only for firm matches. A clone size is listed for some rows: how often the clone was seen (once, few, many), or a class if it is expanded.

cdr3_nt: TGTGCCAGCAGTGCCCAGGGGTCTACCGGGGAGCTGTTTTTT
cdr3_aa: CASSAQGSTGELFF
clone_size: many
v_call: TRBV2
j_call: TRBJ2-2
d_call: .

cdr3_nt: TGTGCCAGCAGCCCCCGGGTTAGCGGCTCCTACGAGCAGTACTTC
cdr3_aa: CASSPRVSGSYEQYF
clone_size: .
v_call: TRBV7-2
j_call: TRBJ2-7
d_call: .

cdr3_nt: TGTGCCACCAGCCGGGGACAGGGTGGGGAAGAGACCCAGTACTTC
cdr3_aa: CATSRGQGGEETQYF
clone_size: .
v_call: TRBV15
j_call: TRBJ2-5
d_call: TRBD1

cdr3_nt: TGTGCCAGCAGGTTGACAGGATCCGGAACTAATGAAAAACTGTTTTTT
cdr3_aa: CASRLTGSGTNEKLFF
clone_size: .
v_call: TRBV28
j_call: TRBJ1-4
d_call: .

cdr3_nt: TGTGCCAGCAGCAATGGACAGGGGAGCTCCTACAATGAGCAGTTCTTC
cdr3_aa: CASSNGQGSSYNEQFF
clone_size: .
v_call: TRBV5-4
j_call: TRBJ2-1
d_call: TRBD1

cdr3_nt: TGTGCCAGTAGTATTTCCCCCGAGGGGGCAGGTTACTACGAGCAATACTTC
cdr3_aa: CASSISPEGAGYYEQYF
clone_size: .
v_call: TRBV19
j_call: TRBJ2-7
d_call: TRBD1

cdr3_nt: TGTGCCAGCAGTCTAGGGGACAGGGCCGATGAGCAGTTCTTC
cdr3_aa: CASSLGDRADEQFF
clone_size: .
v_call: TRBV28
j_call: TRBJ2-1
d_call: TRBD1

cdr3_nt: TGCGCCAGCAGCGCCGGGACAGGGGAAAGTGGCACCTTC
cdr3_aa: CASSAGTGESGTF
clone_size: .
v_call: TRBV5-1
j_call: TRBJ1-2
d_call: TRBD1

cdr3_nt: TGCGCCAGCAGCAAGGTGGGACTAGCGGGGGCCCTTAGCACAGATACGCAGTATTTT
cdr3_aa: CASSKVGLAGALSTDTQYF
clone_size: many
v_call: TRBV4-1
j_call: TRBJ2-3
d_call: TRBD2

cdr3_nt: TGTGCCACCGGGCCGGCCGTTGGCGGGAGCACAGATACGCAGTATTTT
cdr3_aa: CATGPAVGGSTDTQYF
clone_size: .
v_call: TRBV24-1
j_call: TRBJ2-3
d_call: .

cdr3_nt: TGTGCCAGCAGCAGACTACTAGGGCGGGATACGCAGTATTTT
cdr3_aa: CASSRLLGRDTQYF
clone_size: few
v_call: TRBV6-5
j_call: TRBJ2-3
d_call: .

cdr3_nt: TGTGCCAGCAGTGTAACCGGGACTAGCGGTACCTACGAGCAGTACTTC
cdr3_aa: CASSVTGTSGTYEQYF
clone_size: .
v_call: TRBV25-1
j_call: TRBJ2-7
d_call: TRBD2

cdr3_nt: TGCGCCAGCAGCCCAGGGGTGAGCACTGAAGCTTTCTTT
cdr3_aa: CASSPGVSTEAFF
clone_size: .
v_call: TRBV5-1
j_call: TRBJ1-1
d_call: .

cdr3_nt: TGTGCCAGCAGTTACTCCAACGAGCAGTACTTC
cdr3_aa: CASSYSNEQYF
clone_size: .
v_call: TRBV6-5
j_call: TRBJ2-7
d_call: .

cdr3_nt: TGTGCCAGCAGGGCCGGGACAGCATTTGCAACTAATGAAAAACTGTTTTTT
cdr3_aa: CASRAGTAFATNEKLFF
clone_size: .
v_call: TRBV5-6
j_call: TRBJ1-4
d_call: TRBD1

cdr3_nt: TGCGCCAGCAGCGACAGTACCTACGAGCAGTACTTC
cdr3_aa: CASSDSTYEQYF
clone_size: few
v_call: TRBV4-1
j_call: TRBJ2-7
d_call: .

cdr3_nt: TGTGCCAGCAGCCTGACTAGCGGAATCACAGATACGCAGTATTTT
cdr3_aa: CASSLTSGITDTQYF
clone_size: .
v_call: TRBV5-6
j_call: TRBJ2-3
d_call: TRBD2

cdr3_nt: TGTGCCAGCAGCTCCCTAATACAGGGGAACGATGGCTACACCTTC
cdr3_aa: CASSSLIQGNDGYTF
clone_size: .
v_call: TRBV28
j_call: TRBJ1-2
d_call: TRBD1

cdr3_nt: TGTGCCACTAGGGCCGGGGGGGGTGGCGAGCAGTACTTC
cdr3_aa: CATRAGGGGEQYF
clone_size: .
v_call: TRBV24-1
j_call: TRBJ2-7
d_call: TRBD2

cdr3_nt: TGTGCCAGCAGCTTAGAGACAGGGTCCTATGGCTACACCTTC
cdr3_aa: CASSLETGSYGYTF
clone_size: .
v_call: TRBV7-2
j_call: TRBJ1-2
d_call: TRBD1

cdr3_nt: TGTGCCAGCAGCTTAGTGGACAGGGCGGTCGAGACCCAGTACTTC
cdr3_aa: CASSLVDRAVETQYF
clone_size: .
v_call: TRBV7-8
j_call: TRBJ2-5
d_call: TRBD1

cdr3_nt: TGTGCCAGCAGCTTAGAGCTAGCGGGGGGCGGTACGCAGTATTTT
cdr3_aa: CASSLELAGGGTQYF
clone_size: .
v_call: TRBV7-2
j_call: TRBJ2-3
d_call: TRBD2

cdr3_nt: TGTGCCAGCAGCCAACACGGGAGTACTGGGGCCAACGTCCTGACTTTC
cdr3_aa: CASSQHGSTGANVLTF
clone_size: .
v_call: TRBV3-1/TRBV3-2
j_call: TRBJ2-6
d_call: .

cdr3_nt: TGCAGTGCTACAGGGCCCTATGGCTACACCTTC
cdr3_aa: CSATGPYGYTF
clone_size: once
v_call: TRBV20-1
j_call: TRBJ1-2
d_call: .

cdr3_nt: TGTGCCAGCAGCTCTACAGGGGGCGCGGACTACACCTTC
cdr3_aa: CASSSTGGADYTF
clone_size: .
v_call: TRBV7-3
j_call: TRBJ1-2
d_call: TRBD1

cdr3_nt: TGTGCCAGCAGCTTCTCCGGGACAGTCCGCACTGAAGCTTTCTTT
cdr3_aa: CASSFSGTVRTEAFF
clone_size: .
v_call: TRBV7-2
j_call: TRBJ1-1
d_call: TRBD1

cdr3_nt: TGTGCCAGTAAAGATCAGGCCCCCGGGGGCACTGAAGCTTTCTTT
cdr3_aa: CASKDQAPGGTEAFF
clone_size: .
v_call: TRBV19
j_call: TRBJ1-1
d_call: .

cdr3_nt: TGTGCCAGCAGTTGGGGGCTGATTAACTATGGCTACACCTTC
cdr3_aa: CASSWGLINYGYTF
clone_size: .
v_call: TRBV25-1
j_call: TRBJ1-2
d_call: .

cdr3_nt: TGTGCCAGCAGCCCGGGACAGGATAATTCACCCCTCCACTTT
cdr3_aa: CASSPGQDNSPLHF
clone_size: .
v_call: TRBV9
j_call: TRBJ1-6
d_call: TRBD1

cdr3_nt: TGTGCCAGCAGCCGCACTAGCGGGAGGTTCCATGAGCAGTTCTTC
cdr3_aa: CASSRTSGRFHEQFF
clone_size: .
v_call: TRBV3-1/TRBV3-2
j_call: TRBJ2-1
d_call: TRBD2

cdr3_nt: TGTGCCAGCAGTTACCCCTGGGCCAGGAATCGCGGCTACACCTTC
cdr3_aa: CASSYPWARNRGYTF
clone_size: .
v_call: TRBV6-2/TRBV6-3
j_call: TRBJ1-2
d_call: .

cdr3_nt: TGTGCCAGCAGCCCCCGGGAATGGGGGCGCTATGGCTACACCTTC
cdr3_aa: CASSPREWGRYGYTF
clone_size: .
v_call: TRBV7-8
j_call: TRBJ1-2
d_call: .

cdr3_nt: TGTGCCAGCAGCTTGCCAACCGGGGCAGCGGGAGGAAGGACCGGGGAGCTGTTTTTT
cdr3_aa: CASSLPTGAAGGRTGELFF
clone_size: .
v_call: TRBV5-4
j_call: TRBJ2-2
d_call: TRBD2

cdr3_nt: TGTGCCAGTAACTCTGGGGCCAACGTCCTGACTTTC
cdr3_aa: CASNSGANVLTF
clone_size: .
v_call: TRBV3-1/TRBV3-2
j_call: TRBJ2-6
d_call: .

cdr3_nt: TGTGCCAGCAGCTCTTTACACAGGGTGCTGATAGTTTTCTTT
cdr3_aa: CASSSLHRVLIVFF
clone_size: few
v_call: TRBV6-6
j_call: TRBJ1-1
d_call: .

cdr3_nt: TGCGCCAGCAGTGGACTAGCGGGTTACAATGAGCAGTTCTTC
cdr3_aa: CASSGLAGYNEQFF
clone_size: .
v_call: TRBV10-2
j_call: TRBJ2-1
d_call: TRBD2

cdr3_nt: TGTGCCAGCAGCCCCGCCTTAGCGGGCACTGAAGCTTTCTTT
cdr3_aa: CASSPALAGTEAFF
clone_size: few
v_call: TRBV6-5
j_call: TRBJ1-1
d_call: .

cdr3_nt: TGTGCCAGCAGCTTACAGGGCGGTAGCGGCACCTACGAGCAGTACTTC
cdr3_aa: CASSLQGGSGTYEQYF
clone_size: .
v_call: TRBV7-3
j_call: TRBJ2-7
d_call: .

cdr3_nt: TGTGCCAGCAGCTTAGTCGGGTGGAACACTGAAGCTTTCTTT
cdr3_aa: CASSLVGWNTEAFF
clone_size: .
v_call: TRBV7-2
j_call: TRBJ1-1
d_call: .

cdr3_nt: TGTGCCAGCAGCCATCTCCTAGCGTCCCACGAGCAGTACTTC
cdr3_aa: CASSHLLASHEQYF
clone_size: .
v_call: TRBV3-1/TRBV3-2
j_call: TRBJ2-7
d_call: .